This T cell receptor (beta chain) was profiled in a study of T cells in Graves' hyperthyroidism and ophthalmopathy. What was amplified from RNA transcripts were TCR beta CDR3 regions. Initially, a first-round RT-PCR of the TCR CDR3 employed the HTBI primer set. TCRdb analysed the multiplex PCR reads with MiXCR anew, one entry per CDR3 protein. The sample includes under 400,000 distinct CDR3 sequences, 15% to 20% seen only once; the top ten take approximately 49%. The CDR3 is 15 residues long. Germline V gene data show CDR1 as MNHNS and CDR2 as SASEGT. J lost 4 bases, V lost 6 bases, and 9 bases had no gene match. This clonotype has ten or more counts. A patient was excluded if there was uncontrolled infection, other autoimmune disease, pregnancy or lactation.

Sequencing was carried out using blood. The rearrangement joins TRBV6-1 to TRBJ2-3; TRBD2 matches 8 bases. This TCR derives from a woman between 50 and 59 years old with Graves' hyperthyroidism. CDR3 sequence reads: CASSVRAGAADTQYF. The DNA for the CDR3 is TGTGCCAGCAGCGTTAGAGCGGGAGCCGCAGATACGCAGTATTTT.